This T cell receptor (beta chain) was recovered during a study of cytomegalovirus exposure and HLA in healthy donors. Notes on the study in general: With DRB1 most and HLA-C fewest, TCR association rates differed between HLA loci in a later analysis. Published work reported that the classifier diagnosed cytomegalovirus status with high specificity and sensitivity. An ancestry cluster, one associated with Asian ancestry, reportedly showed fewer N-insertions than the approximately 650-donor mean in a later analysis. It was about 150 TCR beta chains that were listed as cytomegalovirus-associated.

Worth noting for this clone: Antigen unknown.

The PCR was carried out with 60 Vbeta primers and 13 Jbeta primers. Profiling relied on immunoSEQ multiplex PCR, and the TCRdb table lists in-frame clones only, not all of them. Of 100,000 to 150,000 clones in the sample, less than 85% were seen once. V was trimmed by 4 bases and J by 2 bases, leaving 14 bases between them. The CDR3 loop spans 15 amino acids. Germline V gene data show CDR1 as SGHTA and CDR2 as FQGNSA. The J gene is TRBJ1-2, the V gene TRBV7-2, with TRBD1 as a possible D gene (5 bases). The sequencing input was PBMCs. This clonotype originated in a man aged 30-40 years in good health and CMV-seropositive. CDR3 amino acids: CASSSDLPGNYGYTF. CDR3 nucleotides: TGTGCCAGCAGCTCAGACCTTCCAGGGAACTATGGCTACACCTTC.